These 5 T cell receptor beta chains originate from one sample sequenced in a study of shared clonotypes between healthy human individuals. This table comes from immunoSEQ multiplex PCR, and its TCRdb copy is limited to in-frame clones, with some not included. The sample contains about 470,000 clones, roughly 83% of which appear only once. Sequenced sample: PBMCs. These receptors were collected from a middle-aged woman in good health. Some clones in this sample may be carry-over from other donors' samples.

This chain's CDR3 is CASSVMAGADNEQFF. The CDR3 DNA sequence: TGTGCCAGCAGCGTAATGGCTGGGGCGGACAATGAGCAGTTCTTC. The chain carries TRBV9 and TRBJ2-1, with D possibly being TRBD1 (5 bases). The CDR3 totals 15 residues. Germline V gene sequence: CDR1 SGDLS, CDR2 YYNGEE. V dropped 1 base and J dropped 5 bases, with 13 bases sitting between them.

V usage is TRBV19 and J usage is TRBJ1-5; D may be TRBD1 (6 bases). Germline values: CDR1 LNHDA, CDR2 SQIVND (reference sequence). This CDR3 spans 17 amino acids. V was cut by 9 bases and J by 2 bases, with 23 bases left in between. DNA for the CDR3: TGTGCCAGCCCCAGAGGGCTAAACAGGGCAGGCAATCAGCCCCAGCATTTT. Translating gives CASPRGLNRAGNQPQHF.

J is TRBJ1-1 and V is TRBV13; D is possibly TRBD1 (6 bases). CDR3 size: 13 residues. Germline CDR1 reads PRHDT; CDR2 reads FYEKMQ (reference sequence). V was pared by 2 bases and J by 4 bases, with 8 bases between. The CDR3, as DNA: TGTGCCAGCAGCTTACCAGGGGTCACTGAAGCTTTCTTT. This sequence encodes CASSLPGVTEAFF.

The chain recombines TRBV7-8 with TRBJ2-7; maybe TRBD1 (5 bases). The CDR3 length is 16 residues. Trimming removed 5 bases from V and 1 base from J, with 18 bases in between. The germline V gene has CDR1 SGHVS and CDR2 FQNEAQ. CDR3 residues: CASSPEGARPSYEQYF. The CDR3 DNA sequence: TGTGCCAGCAGCCCGGAAGGGGCACGTCCTTCCTACGAGCAGTACTTC.

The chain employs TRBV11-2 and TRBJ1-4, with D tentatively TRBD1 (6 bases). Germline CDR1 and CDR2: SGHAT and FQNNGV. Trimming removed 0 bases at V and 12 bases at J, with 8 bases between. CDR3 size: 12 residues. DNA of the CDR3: TGTGCCAGCAGCTTAGATAGGGGGGAACTGTTTTTT. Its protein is CASSLDRGELFF.